The TCR beta chain under discussion was sequenced for a study of beta chain features in type 1 diabetes. Overall study results and limits: PCR may have favored shorter templates equally in patients and controls. Moderate yet significant TCRB CDR3 shortening was seen in Type 1 diabetes patients in all four CD4+ subsets.

Concerning this clone itself: Its antigen remains unknown.

Populations isolated by sorting all had purity greater than 95%. Every bit of the isolated RNA underwent reverse transcription, so sequencing read expressed TCRB transcripts. Clones were read by immunoSEQ multiplex PCR, and TCRdb kept only the in-frame ones, dropping some. The sample records about 250,000 clones, approximately 11% being singletons. The sequenced sample consisted of naive CD4+ T cells from blood. The TCR comes from a man aged 30 to 39 with type 1 diabetes.

The chain's CDR3 is CASSRSRGDLYYEQYF. The CDR3 DNA is TGTGCCAGCAGCCGCTCCCGGGGGGACCTATACTACGAGCAGTACTTC. This sequence joins TRBV11-2 and TRBJ2-7; 7 nucleotides align to TRBD2. V shed 5 bases and J 3 bases; nucleotides not matched to a gene: 13. CDR3 size: 16 residues. Germline V gives CDR1 SGHAT, CDR2 FQNNGV. The full variable domain, with the rest looked up from reference TRBV11-2 and TRBJ2-7, is EAGVAQSPRYKIIEKRQSVAFWCNPISGHATLYWYQQILGQGPKLLIQFQNNGVVDDSQLPKDRFSAERLKGVDSTLKIQPAKLEDSAVYLCASSRSRGDLYYEQYFGPGTRLTVT.